The clone carrying this T cell receptor (beta chain) was observed a few times. Assay: immunoSEQ multiplex PCR; the TCRdb copy retains only in-frame clones and omits some. The sample records 150,000 to 200,000 clones, around 90% being singletons. This sample was taken from a study of control samples from healthy donors and cancer patients. CDR1 and CDR2 from the germline V gene are SNHLY and FYNNEI. The CDR3 loop spans 13 amino acids. V lost 4 bases to trimming and J lost 7 bases, with 10 bases between them. Sequenced material: blood. The sequence was obtained from a man between 18 and 35 years old in good health. The chain carries TRBV2 and TRBJ2-2, with D uncertain. CDR3 sequence reads: CASSGDGIGELFF. The CDR3 DNA reads as TGTGCCAGCAGTGGTGATGGGATCGGGGAGCTGTTTTTT.